These T cell receptor beta chains were read from a single sample in a study of beta chain features in type 1 diabetes. TCRdb's copy holds only in-frame clones and misses some; the assay was immunoSEQ multiplex PCR. The sample has around 430,000 clones, around 30% seen once. Sequencing was carried out using naive CD4+ T cells from blood. These receptors were obtained from a man younger than 30 in good health. Each CDR3 is given with its conserved first and last residue. Each record gives: V gene, D gene, J gene, clone size, CDR3 protein, CDR3 DNA. D genes are given only for firm matches. Clone size is shown for a subset of rows, as once, few, many or a class of expanded clone.

TRBV30,TRBD1,TRBJ2-3,few,CAWQDRQMSTDTQYF,TGTGCCTGGCAGGACAGGCAGATGAGCACAGATACGCAGTATTTT
TRBV30,.,TRBJ1-1,.,CAWKADGNEAFF,TGTGCCTGGAAAGCGGACGGTAATGAAGCTTTCTTT
TRBV5-6,TRBD1,TRBJ2-7,few,CASSVRDSSYEQYF,TGTGCCAGCAGCGTCCGGGACAGCTCCTACGAGCAGTACTTC
TRBV28,.,TRBJ2-1,.,CASSLAGYNEQFF,TGTGCCAGCAGTTTAGCCGGATACAATGAGCAGTTCTTC
TRBV18,.,TRBJ2-7,few,CASSPIGVVYEQYF,TGTGCCAGCTCACCAATAGGGGTGGTCTACGAGCAGTACTTC
TRBV5-1,.,TRBJ2-5,.,CASSLSGLHQYF,TGCGCCAGCAGCTTGAGTGGGCTACACCAGTACTTC
TRBV15,.,TRBJ2-7,.,CATSSPVEGGYEQYF,TGTGCCACCAGCAGTCCCGTTGAAGGGGGCTACGAGCAGTACTTC
TRBV30,.,TRBJ2-7,.,CAWSVRSVKPVRQYF,TGTGCCTGGAGTGTACGGAGTGTTAAACCGGTGAGACAGTACTTC
TRBV4-2,TRBD2,TRBJ2-1,once,CATLGTSGSYEQFF,TGTGCCACCCTGGGTACTAGCGGGAGCTATGAGCAGTTCTTC
TRBV28,TRBD1,TRBJ2-7,few,CATRDSTYEQYF,TGTGCCACACGGGACAGCACCTACGAGCAGTACTTC
TRBV14,.,TRBJ2-4,.,CASSRGTENQYF,TGTGCCAGCAGCCGCGGGACAGAAAATCAGTACTTC
TRBV7-2,.,TRBJ2-3,few,CASRAATDTQYF,TGTGCCAGCAGAGCGGCCACAGATACGCAGTATTTT
TRBV2,TRBD1,TRBJ2-7,.,CASSWGQSYEQYF,TGTGCCAGCAGTTGGGGACAGTCCTACGAGCAGTACTTC
TRBV18,TRBD1,TRBJ2-6,.,CASSTGTGPSGANVLTF,TGTGCCAGCTCAACCGGGACAGGGCCCTCTGGGGCCAACGTCCTGACTTTC
TRBV6-1,.,TRBJ2-5,.,CASSKLQGRETQYF,TGTGCCAGCAGTAAACTACAGGGTCGCGAGACCCAGTACTTC
TRBV9,TRBD1,TRBJ1-2,few,CASTLGQGGYGYTF,TGTGCCAGCACCCTAGGACAGGGAGGCTATGGCTACACCTTC
TRBV2,.,TRBJ1-1,.,CASRDSMNTEAFF,TGTGCCAGCAGGGACAGTATGAACACTGAAGCTTTCTTT
TRBV9,TRBD1,TRBJ2-4,few,CASSSPGGTRNIQYF,TGTGCCAGCAGCTCCCCAGGGGGAACAAGAAACATTCAGTACTTC
TRBV5-1,TRBD2,TRBJ2-7,.,CASSSSGLAVNEQYF,TGCGCCAGCAGCTCCTCGGGACTAGCAGTCAACGAGCAGTACTTC
TRBV21-1,.,TRBJ2-7,few,CATPTGTSDSYEQYF,TGTGCCACCCCAACCGGGACTAGCGACTCCTACGAGCAGTACTTC
TRBV29-1,.,TRBJ1-5,few,CSVRWGDGGNQPQHF,TGCAGCGTCCGGTGGGGGGACGGTGGCAATCAGCCCCAGCATTTT
TRBV5-6,.,TRBJ2-5,.,CASSLGWSQETQYF,TGTGCCAGCAGCTTGGGATGGTCCCAAGAGACCCAGTACTTC
TRBV2,TRBD1,TRBJ2-3,.,CASKRSRTGPTDTQYF,TGTGCCAGCAAACGATCCAGGACAGGGCCCACAGATACGCAGTATTTT
TRBV29-1,.,TRBJ2-7,few,CSVEEGAYEQYF,TGCAGCGTTGAAGAGGGGGCCTACGAGCAGTACTTC
TRBV30,TRBD2,TRBJ2-5,few,CAWSGTGLITQTQYF,TGTGCCTGGAGTGGGACGGGACTAATAACACAGACCCAGTACTTC
TRBV7-2,TRBD2,TRBJ2-1,.,CASSRLSGPGNEQFF,TGTGCCAGCAGCCGCCTTAGCGGGCCCGGGAATGAGCAGTTCTTC
TRBV20-1,.,TRBJ2-1,few,CSARKDEQFF,TGCAGTGCTAGAAAGGATGAGCAGTTCTTC
TRBV4-2,TRBD2,TRBJ2-7,few,CASSQGFAGAYEQYF,TGTGCCAGCAGCCAAGGCTTCGCGGGGGCCTACGAGCAGTACTTC
TRBV29-1,.,TRBJ2-3,.,CSETDTDTQYF,TGCAGCGAGACGGACACAGATACGCAGTATTTT
TRBV30,.,TRBJ2-5,.,CAWSDGARETQYF,TGTGCCTGGAGTGACGGGGCGCGGGAGACCCAGTACTTC
TRBV9,TRBD1,TRBJ2-3,few,CASSVDRDGDTQYF,TGTGCCAGCAGCGTGGACAGGGACGGGGATACGCAGTATTTT
TRBV19,TRBD2,TRBJ2-1,.,CASSIWREGREQFF,TGTGCCAGTAGTATCTGGCGGGAGGGCCGAGAGCAGTTCTTC
TRBV2,TRBD2,TRBJ2-1,few,CASSGPSGRRNEQFF,TGTGCCAGCAGTGGACCTAGCGGGAGGAGGAATGAGCAGTTCTTC
TRBV7-2,TRBD2,TRBJ2-1,few,CASSSSGEVYNEQFF,TGTGCCAGCAGCTCAAGCGGGGAAGTCTACAATGAGCAGTTCTTC
TRBV7-9,TRBD1,TRBJ2-4,.,CASSLGDSTRNIQYF,TGTGCCAGCAGCTTAGGGGACAGCACAAGGAACATTCAGTACTTC
TRBV10-3,.,TRBJ2-5,.,CAISERGTGPSAQYF,TGTGCCATCAGTGAGAGGGGGACGGGGCCATCGGCCCAGTACTTC
TRBV4-1,.,TRBJ2-3,.,CASSQGGAGDTQYF,TGCGCCAGCAGCCAGGGGGGAGCTGGAGATACGCAGTATTTT
TRBV2,TRBD1,TRBJ1-5,few,CASSPDRDDQPQHF,TGTGCCAGCAGTCCTGACAGGGATGATCAGCCCCAGCATTTT
TRBV7-3,TRBD2,TRBJ2-7,.,CASSSGHPSGRPEQYF,TGTGCCAGCAGCTCCGGCCATCCTAGCGGGAGGCCTGAGCAGTACTTC